This TCR beta chain was recovered during a study of T cells in Graves' hyperthyroidism and ophthalmopathy (dated by TCRdb to the late 2010s). Regarding the complete study: Peripheral blood was sampled at the time of initial diagnosis, prior to any treatment. The study also compared thyroid tissue and blood T-cell repertoires from more than 5 Graves' hyperthyroidism patients. The paper describes TCR Vbeta CDR3 sequencing of around 130 peripheral blood samples, made up of roughly 45 ophthalmopathy patients, roughly 80 hyperthyroidism patients and roughly 17 progressor patients. Following sampling, methimazole starting at 30 mg daily was given to hyperthyroidism patients, and high-dose intravenous methylprednisolone was given to ophthalmopathy patients. For training and testing, the approximately 92 patients in the discovery cohort were randomly divided in a 7:3 ratio. A discovery cohort of roughly 100 patients, 43 with Graves' ophthalmopathy and approximately 60 with stable Graves' hyperthyroidism, was used to find distinguishing TCR V-J signatures. Prospective prediction of ophthalmopathy was tested in an independent validation cohort of 18 to 20 hyperthyroidism patients and 15 to 17 patients who later progressed to ophthalmopathy. Broad study findings and their caveats: No statistical method was used to fix the sample size in advance, and group allocation was not hidden from the investigators. Most expanded thyroid clonotypes (frequency above 0.001) were also found in blood, which suggests that blood repertoires may mirror thyroid immune responses. A model built on a 13 V-J signature distinguished ophthalmopathy from stable hyperthyroidism, reaching about 88% sensitivity and about 81% specificity in cross-validation and 80%/75% in testing. In validation, the model predicted progression to ophthalmopathy with 65% to 71% sensitivity and about 73% specificity, a median of 6.5 months before onset.

Comment on this clonotype: Its antigen is unknown. Nothing much larger sits one base from this clone, and base qualities are not available.

A patient counted as having stable Graves' hyperthyroidism if no progression to ophthalmopathy occurred over 18 months of follow-up. The hyperthyroidism patients were between 18 and 65 years old and newly diagnosed, with a disease duration of less than 2 months. Exclusion was applied to patients with uncontrolled infections, other autoimmune diseases, pregnancy or lactation. Diagnoses were based on clinical symptoms, serum thyroxine and TRAb, thyroid ultrasound and orbital computed tomography. PBMCs were isolated from approximately 10 ml of fresh peripheral blood by Ficoll-Paque density gradient centrifugation. Total RNA was extracted with Trizol reagent, and quality was checked on an Agilent 2100 Bioanalyzer. Amplification of TCR beta CDR3 regions was carried out from RNA transcripts. The TCR CDR3 was subjected to a first round of RT-PCR using the HTBI primer set and the Qiagen OneStep RT-PCR kit. Libraries were constructed in a second round of multiplex PCR, after which size selection and purification were carried out. Paired-end sequencing of the libraries was performed with 100 bp reads on an Illumina HiSeq2000. The study's own analysis went as follows. SOAPnuke was used to process the raw data, throwing out any read that contained adapters or uncalled bases, had a mean Phred below 15, or lacked an exact constant-primer or identifier match. High-quality paired reads were merged with COPE v1.2.5, and unique nucleotide sequences were defined as clonotypes. MiTCR v1.1 was used to align clonotypes to the IMGT TRBV, TRBD and TRBJ reference segments. Analysis was restricted to V-J combinations with a frequency above 0.0001, which covered 98% to 99.2% of repertoires. The TCS score was defined as F50 (clonal expansion) divided by E x V (chaos), with BLOSUM62-based TCRdist calculated between CDR3 peptides within each V-J. Welch's t-statistics and random forest reduced several hundred V-J features to fewer than 15, which were used in a naive Bayes classifier (R e1071). TCRdb cleaned the public reads at Q25 with fastp, built clones with MiXCR and kept in-frame beta chains. Every entry covers one CDR3 protein and lists the most common genes and DNA from its rows. Clone size and V and J calls follow TCRdb, not the original study. This sample gives 600,000 to 750,000 distinct CDR3 sequences in total; 17% of them show up just once. Roughly a sixth of the sample goes to the ten largest clones.

The trim is 0 bases for V and 3 bases for J, with a gap of 12 bases between the germline ends. In the germline V gene, CDR1 corresponds to KGHSY and CDR2 to FQNENV. The CDR3 holds 16 amino acids from the cysteine to the phenylalanine. The CDR3 DNA has 48 bases and is translated from base 1. The material sequenced was blood. The receptor's source is a man aged 50 to 59 with Graves' hyperthyroidism. The chain is made from TRBV16 and TRBJ1-3; 6 matching bases give a weak D call of TRBD1. CDR3 protein: CASSQSAGGSGNTIYF. In nucleotide form, the sequence is TGTGCCAGCAGCCAATCCGCCGGGGGCAGTGGAAACACCATATATTTT.